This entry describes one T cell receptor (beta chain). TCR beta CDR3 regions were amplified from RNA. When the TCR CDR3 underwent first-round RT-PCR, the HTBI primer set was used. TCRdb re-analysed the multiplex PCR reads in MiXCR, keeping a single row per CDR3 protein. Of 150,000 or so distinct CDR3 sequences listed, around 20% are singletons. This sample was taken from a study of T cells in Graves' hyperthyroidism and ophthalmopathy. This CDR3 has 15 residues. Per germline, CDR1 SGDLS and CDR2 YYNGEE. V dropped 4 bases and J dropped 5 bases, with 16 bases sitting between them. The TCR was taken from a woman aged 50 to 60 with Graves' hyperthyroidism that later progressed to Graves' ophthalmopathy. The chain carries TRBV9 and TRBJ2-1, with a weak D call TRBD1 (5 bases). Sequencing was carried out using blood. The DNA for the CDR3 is TGTGCCAGCAGCCCACCCCGGACACGGAACAATGAGCAGTTCTTC. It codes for CASSPPRTRNNEQFF. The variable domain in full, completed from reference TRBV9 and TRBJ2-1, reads DSGVTQTPKHLITATGQRVTLRCSPRSGDLSVYWYQQSLDQGLQFLIQYYNGEERAKGNILERFSAQQFPDLHSELNLSSLELGDSALYFCASSPPRTRNNEQFFGPGTRLTVL.